This passage covers 14 T cell receptor beta chains from one sample sequenced in a study of T cell repertoires in cytomegalovirus infection. No antigen is known for these receptors. TCRdb fed the reads into MiXCR, producing one record per CDR3 protein. The sample has approximately 110,000 distinct CDR3 sequences; under 30% are singletons. The material sequenced was CD8+ T cells from cultured PBMCs, taken from culture after CMV antigen stimulation. Receptor source: a human donor in good health (CMV status not recorded). Some clones in this sample may be carry-over from other donors' samples.

The chain joins TRBV11-1 to TRBJ2-1; 9 bases align to TRBD2. CDR3 length equals 12 residues. Trimming cost V 5 bases and J 16 bases; bases outside gene matches: 9. CDR1 SGHAT and CDR2 FQDESV come from the germline V gene (reference sequence). The CDR3 coding sequence is TGTGCCAGCAGCCCCATCCCGGGACTAGCCTTCTTC. This encodes CASSPIPGLAFF.

In this sample, this clonotype turned up a few times. The rearrangement links TRBV20-1 to TRBJ1-5, with 8 bases identical to TRBD1. The CDR3 contains 18 residues. Unmatched junction bases numbered 10, after V lost 0 bases and J lost 0 bases. Germline V gene sequence: CDR1 DFQATT, CDR2 SNEGSKA (reference sequence). The CDR3 bases are TGCAGTGCTAGAGATCCGGGACAGGAGGGGCCTAGCAATCAGCCCCAGCATTTT. It encodes CSARDPGQEGPSNQPQHF.

The gene calls are TRBV28 and TRBJ2-7; 9 bases align to TRBD1. Germline trimming cut 4 bases from V and 3 bases from J; bases unmatched to any gene: 4. Germline-derived CDR1 and CDR2 are MDHEN and SYDVKM. This CDR3 contains 14 residues. DNA of the CDR3: TGTGCCAGCAGTTGGGCGACAGGGGGCTACGAGCAGTACTTC. Protein: CASSWATGGYEQYF.

This rearrangement joins TRBV19 to TRBJ2-7; D ambiguous. V was pared by 1 base and J by 0 bases, with 16 bases between. Germline V lookup: CDR1 LNHDA, CDR2 SQIVND (reference sequence). This CDR3 is 17 amino acids long. The CDR3 here is CASSIAGDLRSSYEQYF. The CDR3 DNA is TGTGCCAGTAGTATAGCAGGAGACCTACGGAGCTCCTACGAGCAGTACTTC.

This chain links TRBV6-1 with TRBJ2-5; 7 bases align to TRBD1. Germline lookup yields CDR1 MNHNS and CDR2 SASEGT. The CDR3 sequence is 18 residues long. V was pared by 5 bases and J by 3 bases, with 18 bases of the junction left unmatched. CDR3 bases: TGTGCCAGCAGTTACCCCGGACAGGACAATACATTTGAAGAGACCCAGTACTTC. The encoded protein is CASSYPGQDNTFEETQYF.

This rearrangement joins TRBV5-6 to TRBJ1-5, with D maybe TRBD1 (5 bases). Germline-derived CDR1 and CDR2 are SGHDT and YYEEEE. Deletions cut 1 base from V and 0 bases from J, with 14 bases between. The CDR3 consists of 17 residues. The CDR3 spells CASSLRRAQYSNQPQHF. CDR3 DNA: TGTGCCAGCAGCTTGCGCAGGGCCCAGTATAGCAATCAGCCCCAGCATTTT.

In its sample, this clonotype was seen a few times. This rearrangement joins TRBV14 to TRBJ1-2; D is unresolved. This CDR3 has 14 residues. V lost 2 bases and J lost 3, with 10 bases in between. Germline CDR1 is SGHDN and CDR2 is FVKESK. The CDR3: CASSQSLSHYGYTF. The CDR3 DNA reads as TGTGCCAGCAGCCAATCCCTTTCCCACTATGGCTACACCTTC. The full variable domain, in which reference TRBV14 and TRBJ1-2 provide the parts outside the CDR3, is EAGVTQFPSHSVIEKGQTVTLRCDPISGHDNLYWYRRVMGKEIKFLLHFVKESKQDESGMPNNRFLAERTGGTYSTLKVQPAELEDSGVYFCASSQSLSHYGYTFGSGTRLTVV.

This clonotype occurred many times. CDR3 nucleotides: TGTGCCAGCAGTTCGGGTCCGGGACAGGGGGCGGGCGAGCAGTACTTC. This codes for CASSSGPGQGAGEQYF. The chain is built from TRBV28 and TRBJ2-7; 12 positions match TRBD1. From germline, CDR1 is MDHEN and CDR2 SYDVKM. CDR3 length: 16 residues. With V trimmed by 4 bases and J by 6 bases, 10 bases remained unmatched.

In this sample, this clonotype turned up a few times. The chain links TRBV7-8 to TRBJ1-4, with 10 positions matching TRBD1. In germline, CDR1 is SGHVS, CDR2 FQNEAQ. V was clipped by 1 base and J by 8 bases; unmatched bases: 4. CDR3 length: 15 residues. The CDR3 region is CASSLDPGQGEKLFF. CDR3 sequence (DNA): TGTGCCAGCAGCTTAGATCCGGGACAGGGGGAAAAACTGTTTTTT.

About this clonotype itself: Possible read error: a much larger clone is one base away. The chain joins TRBV5-6 to TRBJ2-7; D tentatively fits TRBD1 or TRBD2 (7 bases each). The ends were cut back, 9 bases at V and 1 base at J, with 23 bases in the middle. The CDR3 is made up of 16 amino acids. The V gene's germline CDR1 is SGHDT and CDR2 YYEEEE. CDR3 nucleotides: TGTGCCATCAGTGGGGGGGAGGGGACAGATTCCTACGAGCAGTACTTC. It encodes CAISGGEGTDSYEQYF.

This chain's CDR3 is CASSIDAAEYNEQFF. CDR3 coding DNA: TGTGCCAGTAGTATAGACGCGGCGGAATACAATGAGCAGTTCTTC. The chain has TRBV19 and TRBJ2-1; D unclear. The CDR3 runs 15 residues. The germline CDR1 and CDR2 sequences are LNHDA and SQIVND (reference sequence). V gave up 0 bases and J gave up 4 bases, with 10 bases separating them. The variable domain in full, completed from reference TRBV19 and TRBJ2-1, reads DGGITQSPKYLFRKEGQNVTLSCEQNLNHDAMYWYRQDPGQGLRLIYYSQIVNDFQKGDIAEGYSVSREKKESFPLTVTSAQKNPTAFYLCASSIDAAEYNEQFFGPGTRLTVL.

The V gene is TRBV6-5, the J gene TRBJ1-5; possibly TRBD1 for D (5 bases). CDR1 and CDR2 (germline): MNHEY, SVGAGI. The V gene lost 8 bases and the J gene lost 6 bases, with 29 bases spanning the gap. There are 18 residues in the CDR3. CDR3 amino acids: CASSPTTPGARGSQPQHF. Here the CDR3 DNA reads TGTGCCAGCTCCCCCACCACTCCCGGGGCGCGGGGGAGTCAGCCCCAGCATTTT.

This clonotype has a handful of counts. Here the CDR3 DNA reads TGTGCCAGTAACCCGACGGGCCTCACAGGGGAGACCCAGTACTTC. It specifies CASNPTGLTGETQYF. The gene calls are TRBV19 and TRBJ2-5, with a possible D match to TRBD1 (6 bases). This CDR3 contains 15 residues. Germline loops: CDR1 LNHDA, CDR2 SQIVND (reference sequence). The V gene lost 7 bases and the J gene lost 5 bases, with 20 bases spanning the gap.

This clonotype was recorded many times. This chain uses TRBV7-8 with TRBJ1-4; TRBD1 might be the D (6 bases). Deletions cut 2 bases from V and 7 bases from J, with 14 bases between. In germline, CDR1 is SGHVS, CDR2 FQNEAQ. The CDR3 consists of 15 residues. DNA of the CDR3: TGTGCCAGCAGCTTATTCGGGGGCATCTCTGAAAAACTGTTTTTT. It is translated as CASSLFGGISEKLFF. Filled out from reference TRBV7-8 and TRBJ1-4, the complete variable domain reads GAGVSQSPRYKVAKRGQDVALRCDPISGHVSLFWYQQALGQGPEFLTYFQNEAQLDKSGLPSDRFFAERPEGSVSTLKIQRTQQEDSAVYLCASSLFGGISEKLFFGSGTQLSVL.